The T cell receptor (beta chain) described here comes from a study of control samples from healthy donors and cancer patients. The repertoire was sequenced with immunoSEQ multiplex PCR; TCRdb's copy has only in-frame clones and lacks some. The sample shows 150,000 to 200,000 clones, roughly 91% of them seen only once. The sample consisted of blood. This clonotype originated in a young man in good health.

CDR3 region: CAISESGQGQYEQYF. DNA for the CDR3: TGTGCCATCAGTGAGTCGGGACAGGGACAGTACGAGCAGTACTTC. The chain uses TRBV10-3 and TRBJ2-7, with 9 nucleotides matching TRBD1. This CDR3 is built from 15 residues. J gave up 4 bases and V 0 bases, and 4 bases lay outside the gene matches. Per the germline V gene, CDR1 is ENHRY and CDR2 is SYGVKD.